A single sample is the source of the 4 T cell receptor beta chains below, sequenced in a study of identical twins. TCRdb redid the calling of the 5' RACE reads with MiXCR, one entry per CDR3 protein. The table shows 260,000 or so distinct CDR3 sequences, with 6% to 8.5% occurring only once. This sample was shared with a second study, whose subject was yellow fever vaccine responses in identical twins.

The sequencing input was CD8+ T cells sorted from blood. The receptors were sampled from a woman under 30 in good health.

V gene TRBV7-8 combines with J gene TRBJ1-1, with a tentative D call TRBD1 (6 bases). The V end lost 5 bases, the J end lost 11 bases, and 15 bases lay between the germline ends. Germline V gene data show CDR1 as SGHVS and CDR2 as FQNEAQ. This CDR3 spans 12 amino acids. The DNA of the CDR3 is TGTGCCAGCAGCCCAGGGGACACTCGTGCTTTCTTT. The encoded protein is CASSPGDTRAFF.

The rearrangement joins TRBV7-9 to TRBJ2-1; unclear D gene. Per germline, CDR1 SEHNR and CDR2 FQNEAQ (reference sequence). This CDR3 contains 11 residues. Trimming stripped 4 bases from V and 10 bases from J, with 8 bases between. The CDR3 coding sequence is TGTGCCAGCAGCTCCTCCACAGAGCAGTTCTTC. As protein: CASSSSTEQFF.

This clonotype turned up a few times. V usage is TRBV11-3 and J usage is TRBJ2-7; TRBD2 agrees at 7 bases. There are 14 residues in the CDR3. CDR1 and CDR2 from the germline V gene are SGHNT and YENEEA. V was clipped by 5 bases and J by 3 bases; unmatched bases: 7. The CDR3 nucleotides read TGTGCCAGCAGCGCTTGGGGGGGAGACTACGAGCAGTACTTC. It specifies CASSAWGGDYEQYF.

This clonotype showed up just a few times. The chain combines TRBV5-5 with TRBJ2-7, with D unclear. Trimming removed 2 bases from V and 1 base from J, with 7 bases in between. Germline CDR1 is SGHKS and CDR2 is YYEKEE (reference sequence). This CDR3 has 13 amino acids. The CDR3 bases are TGTGCCAGCAGCTTCCGCGAGTCCTACGAGCAGTACTTC. This codes for CASSFRESYEQYF.